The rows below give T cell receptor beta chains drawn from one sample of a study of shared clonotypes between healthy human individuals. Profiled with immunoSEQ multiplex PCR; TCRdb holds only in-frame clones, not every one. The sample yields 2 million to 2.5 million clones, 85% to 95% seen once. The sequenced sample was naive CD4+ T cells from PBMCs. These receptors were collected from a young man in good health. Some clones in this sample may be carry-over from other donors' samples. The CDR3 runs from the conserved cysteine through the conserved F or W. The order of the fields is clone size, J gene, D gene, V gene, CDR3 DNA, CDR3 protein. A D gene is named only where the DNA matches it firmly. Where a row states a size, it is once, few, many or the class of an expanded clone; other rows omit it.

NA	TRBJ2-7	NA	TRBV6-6	TGTGCCAGCAGTTACTTGTCGGGGGGCCGGGAGCAGTACTTC	CASSYLSGGREQYF
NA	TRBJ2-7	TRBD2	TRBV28	TGTGCCAGCAGTTTATTAGGACTAGCGGGAGGGGGTTGGTTTTACTTC	CASSLLGLAGGGWFYF
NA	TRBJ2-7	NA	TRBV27	TGTGCCAGCAGTACCCGGGACACCATGGGCGAGCAGTACTTC	CASSTRDTMGEQYF
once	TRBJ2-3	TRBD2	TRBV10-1	TGCGCCAGCACCCAAGCGGGAGCAGATACGCAGTATTTT	CASTQAGADTQYF
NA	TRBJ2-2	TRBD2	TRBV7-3	TGTGCCAGCAGCTTTTGGCGGCGGGAGTATAACACCGGGGAGCTGTTTTTT	CASSFWRREYNTGELFF
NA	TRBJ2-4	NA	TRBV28	TGTGCCAGCAGTAGTGTACACTTAGCCAAAAACATTCAGTACTTC	CASSSVHLAKNIQYF
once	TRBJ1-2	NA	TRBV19	TGTGCCAGTAGTACCTTGTATGGATATGGCTACACCTTC	CASSTLYGYGYTF
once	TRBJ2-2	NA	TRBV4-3	TGCGCCAGCAGGGACTACCTTTACACCGGGGAGCTGTTTTTT	CASRDYLYTGELFF
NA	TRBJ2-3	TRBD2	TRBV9	TGTGCCAGCAGCGTGAGTAGCGGGAGCACAGATACGCAGTATTTT	CASSVSSGSTDTQYF
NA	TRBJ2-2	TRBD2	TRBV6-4	TGTGCCAGCAGTGTGTTCCCGGGACTAGCCACGGGAGTCAACACCGGGGAGCTGTTTTTT	CASSVFPGLATGVNTGELFF